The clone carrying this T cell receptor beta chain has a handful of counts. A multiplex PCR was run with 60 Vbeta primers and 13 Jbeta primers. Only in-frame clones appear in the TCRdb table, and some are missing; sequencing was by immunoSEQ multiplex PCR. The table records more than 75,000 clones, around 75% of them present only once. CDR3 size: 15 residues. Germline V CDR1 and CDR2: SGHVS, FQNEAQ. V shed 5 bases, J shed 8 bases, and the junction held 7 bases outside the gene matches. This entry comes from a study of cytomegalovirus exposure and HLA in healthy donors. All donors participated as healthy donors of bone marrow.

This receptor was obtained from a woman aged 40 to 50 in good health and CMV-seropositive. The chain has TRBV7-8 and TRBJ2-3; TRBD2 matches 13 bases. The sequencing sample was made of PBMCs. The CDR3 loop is CASSILAGGFGTQYF. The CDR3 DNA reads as TGTGCCAGCAGCATACTAGCGGGAGGGTTTGGTACGCAGTATTTT.